This T cell receptor (beta chain) was recovered during a study of blood T cell repertoires in COVID-19. V was pared by 8 bases and J by 5 bases, with 5 bases of the junction left unmatched. CDR3 size: 13 residues. The V gene's germline CDR1 is MNHEY and CDR2 SMNVEV (reference sequence). Study processing details: Amplification of reference gene primers was used by the study to estimate nucleated cell counts. Clones were sequenced by immunoSEQ multiplex PCR, and TCRdb holds only the in-frame ones, with some missing. The D gene and trimming were derived from the DNA, and the V and J assignments and clone size from that table. The data contain about 150,000 clones, almost 80% of them singletons.

This TCR came from a man in his forties or fifties with active or convalescent COVID-19. The material sequenced was peripheral blood. The chain combines TRBV27 with TRBJ2-3; TRBD1 agrees at 9 bases. The CDR3 spells CASSTGGEDTQYF. CDR3 coding DNA: TGTGCCAGCTCGACAGGGGGTGAAGATACGCAGTATTTT.